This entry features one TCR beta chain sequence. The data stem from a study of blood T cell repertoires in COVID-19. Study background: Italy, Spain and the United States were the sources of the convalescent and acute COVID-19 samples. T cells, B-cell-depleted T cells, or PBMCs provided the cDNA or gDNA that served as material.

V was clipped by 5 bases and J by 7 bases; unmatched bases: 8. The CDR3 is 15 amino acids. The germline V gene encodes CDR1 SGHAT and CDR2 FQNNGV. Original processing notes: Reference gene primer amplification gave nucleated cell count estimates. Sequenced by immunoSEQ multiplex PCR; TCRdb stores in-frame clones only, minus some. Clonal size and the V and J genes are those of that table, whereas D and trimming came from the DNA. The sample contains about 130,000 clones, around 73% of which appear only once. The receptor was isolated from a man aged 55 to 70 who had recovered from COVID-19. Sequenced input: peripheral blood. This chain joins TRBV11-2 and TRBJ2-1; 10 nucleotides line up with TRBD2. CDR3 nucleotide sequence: TGTGCCAGCAGCCCCCGGGGAGCGGGGGGGAATGAGCAGTTCTTC. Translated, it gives CASSPRGAGGNEQFF.